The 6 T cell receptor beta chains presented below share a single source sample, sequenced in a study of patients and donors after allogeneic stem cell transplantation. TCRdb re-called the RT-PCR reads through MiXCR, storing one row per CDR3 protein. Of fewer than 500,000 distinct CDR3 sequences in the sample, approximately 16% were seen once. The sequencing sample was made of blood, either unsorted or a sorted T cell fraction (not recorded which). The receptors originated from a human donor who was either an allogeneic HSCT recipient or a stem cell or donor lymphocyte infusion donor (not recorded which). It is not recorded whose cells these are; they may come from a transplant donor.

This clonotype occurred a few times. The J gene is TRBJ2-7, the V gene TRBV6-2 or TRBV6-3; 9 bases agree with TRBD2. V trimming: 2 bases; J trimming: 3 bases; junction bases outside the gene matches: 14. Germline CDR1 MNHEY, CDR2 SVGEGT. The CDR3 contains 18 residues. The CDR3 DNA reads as TGTGCCAGCAGTTACGGCAGTCTAGCGGGGTCCGCCCGCTACGAGCAGTACTTC. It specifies CASSYGSLAGSARYEQYF.

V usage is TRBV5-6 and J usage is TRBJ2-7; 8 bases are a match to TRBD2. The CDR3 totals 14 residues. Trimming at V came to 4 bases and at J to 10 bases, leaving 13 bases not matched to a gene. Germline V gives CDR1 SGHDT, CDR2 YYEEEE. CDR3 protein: CASSAIPGGLLQYF. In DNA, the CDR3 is TGTGCCAGCAGCGCAATCCCGGGGGGGCTATTACAGTACTTC.

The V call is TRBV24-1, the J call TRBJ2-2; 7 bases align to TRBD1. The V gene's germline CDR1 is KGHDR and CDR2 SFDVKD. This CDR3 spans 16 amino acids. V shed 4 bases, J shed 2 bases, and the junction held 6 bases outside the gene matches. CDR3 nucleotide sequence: TGTGCCACCAGTGAAACCGGGACAGCAAACACCGGGGAGCTGTTTTTT. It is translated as CATSETGTANTGELFF.

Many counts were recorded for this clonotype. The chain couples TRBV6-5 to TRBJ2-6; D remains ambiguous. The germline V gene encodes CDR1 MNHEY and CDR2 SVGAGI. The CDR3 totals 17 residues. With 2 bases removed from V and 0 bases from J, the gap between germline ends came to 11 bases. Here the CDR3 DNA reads TGTGCCAGCAGTTACAGCGCCAGCTTCTCTGGGGCCAACGTCCTGACTTTC. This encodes CASSYSASFSGANVLTF.

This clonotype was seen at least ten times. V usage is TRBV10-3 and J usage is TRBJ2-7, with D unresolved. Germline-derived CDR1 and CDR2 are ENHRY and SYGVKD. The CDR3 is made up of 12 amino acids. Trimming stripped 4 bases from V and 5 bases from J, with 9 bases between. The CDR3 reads CAISGTGHEQYF. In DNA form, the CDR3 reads TGTGCCATCAGTGGGACGGGCCACGAGCAGTACTTC.

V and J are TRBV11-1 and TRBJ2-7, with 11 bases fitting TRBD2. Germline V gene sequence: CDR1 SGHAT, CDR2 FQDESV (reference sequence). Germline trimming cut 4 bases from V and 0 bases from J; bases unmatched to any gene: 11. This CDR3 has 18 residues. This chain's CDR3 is CASSSSPGLAESSYEQYF. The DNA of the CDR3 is TGTGCCAGCAGCTCCTCTCCGGGACTAGCGGAGAGCTCCTACGAGCAGTACTTC.